A selection of T cell receptor beta chains follows, all from one sample in a study of shared clonotypes between healthy human individuals. Only in-frame clones appear in the TCRdb table, and some are missing; sequencing was by immunoSEQ multiplex PCR. In the table there are more than 400,000 clones, about 96% of which are singletons. The sequencing sample was made of naive CD4+ T cells sorted from blood. These receptors all stem from a young woman in good health. CDR3s include the opening cysteine and the closing phenylalanine or tryptophan. D genes are given only for firm matches. Not all rows give a size; the values are once, few, many and, for expanded clones, a class.

J gene	V gene	CDR3 length	clone size	D gene	CDR3 DNA	CDR3 protein
TRBJ1-1	TRBV2	14	-	-	TGTGCCAGCACCGGTAGCCCTCTAAAAATTAGAGCTTTCTTT	CASTGSPLKIRAFF
TRBJ2-3	TRBV7-6	13	-	-	TGTGCCAGCAGCTTAGTGGTGGCAGATACGCAGTATTTT	CASSLVVADTQYF
TRBJ1-5	TRBV6-6	14	once	-	TGTGCCAGCAGTTACTCCAGGGAGAATCAGCCCCAGCATTTT	CASSYSRENQPQHF
TRBJ1-1	TRBV11-2	13	-	-	TGTGCCAGCAGCTCTACAAGGAACACTGAAGCTTTCTTT	CASSSTRNTEAFF
TRBJ1-2	TRBV28	13	-	-	TGTGCCAGCAGAACCACAGGGTCTCAAGGCTACACCTTC	CASRTTGSQGYTF
TRBJ2-7	TRBV4-1	17	-	TRBD2	TGCGCCAGCAGCCAAGATCGGCGTAGGGGAGGGAAATTCGAGCAGTACTTC	CASSQDRRRGGKFEQYF
TRBJ1-5	TRBV28	14	-	TRBD1	TGTGCCAGCAGAAATGGACAGGGCGGCCAGCCCCAGCATTTT	CASRNGQGGQPQHF
TRBJ2-1	TRBV28	14	-	-	TGTGCCAGCAGTACCATAGCGAGAAACAATGAGCAGTTCTTC	CASSTIARNNEQFF
TRBJ2-7	TRBV5-1	14	-	TRBD2	TGCGCCAGCAGCTTCGCTAGCGGGACATACGAGCAGTACTTC	CASSFASGTYEQYF
TRBJ1-2	TRBV7-2	16	-	-	TGTGCCAGCAGCTTAAATCCGGGGCGCGGGCCTTATGGCTACACCTTC	CASSLNPGRGPYGYTF
TRBJ2-1	TRBV4-1	19	-	TRBD2	TGCGCCAGCAGCCAGGGACTAGCGGGAGGGCCTAACTCCTACAATGAGCAGTTCTTC	CASSQGLAGGPNSYNEQFF
TRBJ2-7	TRBV11-2	14	-	-	TGTGCCAGCAGCTTAAATATCGGGCGGTACGAGCAGTACTTC	CASSLNIGRYEQYF
TRBJ1-3	TRBV10-2	12	-	-	TGCGCCAGCAGGCTGGAAGGAAACACCATATATTTT	CASRLEGNTIYF
TRBJ1-3	TRBV5-1	13	-	-	TGCGCCAGCAGCTCGACGATGGGAAACACCATATATTTT	CASSSTMGNTIYF
TRBJ1-5	TRBV18	20	-	-	TGTGCCAGCTCACCACGGCCCCTAAACACGGTGTTTTGGAGCAATCAGCCCCAGCATTTT	CASSPRPLNTVFWSNQPQHF
TRBJ2-7	TRBV14	15	-	TRBD2	TGTGCCAGCAGCCTAAGGCGGGCGGGAGCCTACGAGCAGTACTTC	CASSLRRAGAYEQYF
TRBJ2-7	TRBV29-1	13	-	TRBD2	TGCAGCGCAAGGACTAGCGCGCTCGCCGAGCAGTACTTC	CSARTSALAEQYF
TRBJ2-2	TRBV7-3	15	-	-	TGTGCCAGCAGCTTAGGGATCCTAACCACCGGGGAGCTGTTTTTT	CASSLGILTTGELFF
TRBJ2-1	TRBV28	16	-	TRBD2	TGTGCCAGCAGACCAATTAGGACTAGCGGGTTCAATGAGCAGTTCTTC	CASRPIRTSGFNEQFF
TRBJ2-7	TRBV6-5	15	-	TRBD2	TGTGCCAGCAGTTACTTGGCTAGCGGATCCTACGAGCAGTACTTC	CASSYLASGSYEQYF
TRBJ1-6	TRBV28	17	-	TRBD1	TGTGCCAGCAGTTTATCATACCGGGCAGGGGGAGATTCACCCCTCCACTTT	CASSLSYRAGGDSPLHF
TRBJ2-5	TRBV19	11	-	-	TGTGCCAGTAGTATTTTTACGGAGCAGTACTTC	CASSIFTEQYF
TRBJ2-1	TRBV30	15	-	-	TGTGCCTGGGCGCACGGGGGGACAGTCTACAATGAGCAGTTCTTC	CAWAHGGTVYNEQFF